This TCR beta chain came from a study of radiation and T cells in renal cell carcinoma. The protocol was immunoSEQ multiplex PCR, while the TCRdb copy is restricted to in-frame clones and leaves out a portion. The sample contains 100,000 to 150,000 clones, around 85% of which appear only once. The time point was: blood 2 weeks post-SBRT. Treatment specified: 15 Gy SBRT to primary tumor, nephrectomy 4 weeks later. The tumor was a clear cell renal cell carcinoma. This receptor was identified in a man aged 45-65 years with renal cell carcinoma. Here the sequenced sample was blood, taken from a patient whose treatment included radiotherapy and nephrectomy.

CDR3 sequence reads: CASTPLTSPYGYTF. The CDR3 bases are TGTGCCAGCACGCCCCTAACATCTCCCTATGGCTACACCTTC. The chain combines TRBV6-1 with TRBJ1-2; D gene unclear. V lost 7 bases and J 4 bases, leaving 16 bases between the germline ends. Germline assignment: CDR1 MNHNS and CDR2 SASEGT. CDR3 size: 14 residues.